The 10 T cell receptor beta chains listed next were all sequenced from one sample in a study of blood T cell repertoires in COVID-19. TCRdb's copy holds only in-frame clones and misses some; the assay was immunoSEQ multiplex PCR. The profile shows 410,000 or so clones, about 91% of them singletons. Sequencing was carried out using peripheral blood. These TCRs come from a woman aged 40 to 55 with COVID-19, enrolled during active disease.

Here the CDR3 reads CAWMAGRTNYGYTF. CDR3 nucleotide sequence: TGTGCCTGGATGGCAGGGCGAACTAACTATGGCTACACCTTC. This chain connects TRBV30 to TRBJ1-2; maybe TRBD1 (5 bases). Looked up from germline, CDR1 is GTSNPN and CDR2 is SVGIG (reference sequence). CDR3 length equals 14 residues. V shed 4 bases and J shed 0 bases, with 12 bases lying between them.

Comment on this clone: Other DNA variants within this sample encode the same CDR3. The chain employs TRBV28 and TRBJ1-1; D is ambiguous. The V and J ends lost 3 bases and 2 bases respectively, with 7 bases between them. The length of the CDR3 is 13 residues. The germline V gene has CDR1 MDHEN and CDR2 SYDVKM. The CDR3 DNA follows: TGTGCCAGCAGTTTTCCAGGAAACACTGAAGCTTTCTTT. This gives the protein CASSFPGNTEAFF. Drawing the rest from reference TRBV28 and TRBJ1-1, the complete variable domain is DVKVTQSSRYLVKRTGEKVFLECVQDMDHENMFWYRQDPGLGLRLIYFSYDVKMKEKGDIPEGYSVSREKKERFSLILESASTNQTSMYLCASSFPGNTEAFFGQGTRLTVV.

This clone was seen a single time. The chain links TRBV18 to TRBJ1-2; D gene uncertain. The CDR3 is 14 amino acids. Trimming took 3 bases from V and 6 from J, leaving 14 bases between them. CDR1 and CDR2 from the germline V gene are KGHSH and LQKENI. For the CDR3, the DNA is TGTGCCAGCTCACCTTCGAAAGCGCCGGATGGCTACACCTTC. Translating gives CASSPSKAPDGYTF.

This sequence joins TRBV20-1 and TRBJ1-2; 8 positions match TRBD1. From germline, CDR1 is DFQATT and CDR2 SNEGSKA (reference sequence). J lost 6 bases, V lost 4 bases, and 7 bases had no gene match. This CDR3 has 13 residues. The CDR3 reads CSATDRGTNGYTF. The DNA for the CDR3 is TGCAGTGCTACTGACAGGGGAACTAATGGCTACACCTTC.

J is TRBJ1-2 and V is TRBV10-3; 12 bases map to TRBD1. V lost 0 bases to trimming and J lost 8 bases; unmatched junction nucleotides: 4. Germline lookup yields CDR1 ENHRY and CDR2 SYGVKD. The CDR3 loop spans 15 amino acids. The CDR3 DNA reads as TGTGCCATCAGTGAGTCGGGACAGGGGGCAAACGGCTACACCTTC. Encoded protein: CAISESGQGANGYTF.

This clone occurred once. The CDR3 coding sequence is TGTGCCAGCAGCCTCCAGGGACAAGTGAACACTGAAGCTTTCTTT. It translates to CASSLQGQVNTEAFF. The chain is built from TRBV27 and TRBJ1-1; the D gene is possibly TRBD1 (6 bases). Germline-derived CDR1 and CDR2 are MNHEY and SMNVEV (reference sequence). V gave up 6 bases and J gave up 0 bases, with 14 bases separating them. This CDR3 contains 15 residues.

This chain joins TRBV28 and TRBJ2-2, with TRBD2 identical over 9 bases. This CDR3 spans 16 amino acids. The germline gives CDR1 MDHEN, CDR2 SYDVKM. The V segment lost 6 bases and the J segment 2 bases; nucleotides outside the gene matches: 7. CDR3 loop: CASSPPAGGNTGELFF. The CDR3 DNA follows: TGTGCCAGCAGCCCACCAGCGGGGGGAAACACCGGGGAGCTGTTTTTT.

V is TRBV6-5 and J is TRBJ1-6, with TRBD1 as a possible D gene (6 bases). Germline CDR1 and CDR2: MNHEY and SVGAGI. CDR3 length equals 13 residues. Trimming pared 8 bases from V and 11 bases from J, leaving 16 bases between. The CDR3 region is CASQLGGRPPLHF. CDR3 sequence (DNA): TGTGCCAGCCAACTCGGGGGGCGCCCACCCCTCCACTTT.

In its sample, this clone was seen once. The rearrangement uses TRBV11-2 and TRBJ2-3; weak D call: TRBD2 (6 bases). The germline CDR1 and CDR2 sequences are SGHAT and FQNNGV. The CDR3 sequence is 13 residues long. Trimming cost V 0 bases and J 7 bases, with 8 bases left between them. Here the CDR3 reads CASSLDRENTQYF. The CDR3, as DNA: TGTGCCAGCAGCTTAGACCGGGAGAATACGCAGTATTTT.

This chain connects TRBV15 to TRBJ1-1; D remains unclear. Trimming left V 8 bases short and J 0 bases short, with 7 bases between. Germline V gene data show CDR1 as LNHNV and CDR2 as YYDKDF (reference sequence). The CDR3 consists of 12 residues. The CDR3 nucleotides are TGTGCCACCGCCGGGATGAACACTGAAGCTTTCTTT. It specifies CATAGMNTEAFF.